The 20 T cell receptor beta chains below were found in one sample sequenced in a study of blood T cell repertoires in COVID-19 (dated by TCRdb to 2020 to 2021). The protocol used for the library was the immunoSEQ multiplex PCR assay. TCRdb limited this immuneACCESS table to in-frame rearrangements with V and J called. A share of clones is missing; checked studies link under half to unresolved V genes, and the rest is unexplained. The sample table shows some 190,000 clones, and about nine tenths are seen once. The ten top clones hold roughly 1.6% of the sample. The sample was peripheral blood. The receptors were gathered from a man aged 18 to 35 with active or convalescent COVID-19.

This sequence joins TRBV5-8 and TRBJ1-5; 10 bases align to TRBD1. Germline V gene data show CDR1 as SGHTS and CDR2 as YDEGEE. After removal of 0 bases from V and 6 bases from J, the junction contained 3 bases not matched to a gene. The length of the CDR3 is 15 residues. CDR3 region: CASSLGDRGSQPQHF. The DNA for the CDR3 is TGTGCCAGCAGCTTGGGGGACAGGGGAAGTCAGCCCCAGCATTTT.

As DNA, the CDR3 is TGCGCCAGCAGCGTGGGACTAGCGGGAGCCCCGAGCTCCTACAATGAGCAGTTCTTC. Amino acids: CASSVGLAGAPSSYNEQFF. J is TRBJ2-1 and V is TRBV5-1, with 14 bases matching TRBD2. Losses at the gene ends were 4 bases for V and 0 bases for J; bases not matched to a gene: 9. CDR1 and CDR2 from the germline V gene are SGHRS and YFSETQ. The CDR3 contains 19 residues.

The CDR3 bases are TGTGCCAGCAGCTGGAGGCACTACTACGAGCAGTACTTC. Translating gives CASSWRHYYEQYF. The chain joins TRBV5-6 to TRBJ2-7, with a tentative D call TRBD2 (5 bases). CDR3 length equals 13 residues. Germline V CDR1 and CDR2: SGHDT, YYEEEE. V was pared by 3 bases and J by 3 bases, with 10 bases between. The variable domain in full, completed from reference TRBV5-6 and TRBJ2-7, reads DAGVTQSPTHLIKTRGQQVTLRCSPKSGHDTVSWYQQALGQGPQFIFQYYEEEERQRGNFPDRFSGHQFPNYSSELNVNALLLGDSALYLCASSWRHYYEQYFGPGTRLTVT.

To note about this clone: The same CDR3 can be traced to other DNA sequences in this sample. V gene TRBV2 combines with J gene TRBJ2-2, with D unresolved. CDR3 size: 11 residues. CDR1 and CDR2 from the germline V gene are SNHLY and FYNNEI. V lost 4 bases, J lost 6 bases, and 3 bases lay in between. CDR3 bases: TGTGCCAGCAGTGGAGCCGGGGAGCTGTTTTTT. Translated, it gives CASSGAGELFF.

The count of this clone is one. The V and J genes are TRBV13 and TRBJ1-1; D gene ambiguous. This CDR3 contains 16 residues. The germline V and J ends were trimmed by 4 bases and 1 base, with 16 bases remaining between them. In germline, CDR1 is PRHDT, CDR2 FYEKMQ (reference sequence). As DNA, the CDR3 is TGTGCCAGCAGCTCCTATACTATGGCGGCGAACACTGAAGCTTTCTTT. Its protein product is CASSSYTMAANTEAFF. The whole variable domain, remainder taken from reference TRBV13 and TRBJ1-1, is AAGVIQSPRHLIKEKRETATLKCYPIPRHDTVYWYQQGPGQDPQFLISFYEKMQSDKGSIPDRFSAQQFSDYHSELNMSSLELGDSALYFCASSSYTMAANTEAFFGQGTRLTVV.

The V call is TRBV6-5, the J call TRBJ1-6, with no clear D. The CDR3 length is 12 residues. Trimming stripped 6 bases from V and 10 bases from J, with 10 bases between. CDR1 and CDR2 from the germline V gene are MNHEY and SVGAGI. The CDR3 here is CASRGGESPLHF. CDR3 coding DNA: TGTGCCAGCAGGGGAGGAGAATCACCCCTCCACTTT.

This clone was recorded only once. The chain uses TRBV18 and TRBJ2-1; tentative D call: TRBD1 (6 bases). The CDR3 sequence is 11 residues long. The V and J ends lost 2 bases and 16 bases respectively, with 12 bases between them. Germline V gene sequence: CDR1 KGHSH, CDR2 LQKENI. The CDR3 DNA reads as TGTGCCAGCTCACCAAGGGACAAATTTTTCTTC. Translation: CASSPRDKFFF.

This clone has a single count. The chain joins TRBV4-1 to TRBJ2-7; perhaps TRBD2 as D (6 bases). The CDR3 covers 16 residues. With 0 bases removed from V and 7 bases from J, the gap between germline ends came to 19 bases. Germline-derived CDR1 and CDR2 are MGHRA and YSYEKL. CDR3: CASSQDEAGGLDEQYF. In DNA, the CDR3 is TGCGCCAGCAGCCAAGACGAGGCTGGGGGACTGGATGAGCAGTACTTC.

The CDR3: CASSTGGGNTIYF. The CDR3 DNA follows: TGTGCCAGCAGTACAGGGGGTGGAAACACCATATATTTT. The genes are TRBV6-5 and TRBJ1-3; 8 nucleotides match TRBD1. Looked up from germline, CDR1 is MNHEY and CDR2 is SVGAGI. V lost 5 bases and J lost 3; bases outside the gene matches: 0. This CDR3 comprises 13 residues.

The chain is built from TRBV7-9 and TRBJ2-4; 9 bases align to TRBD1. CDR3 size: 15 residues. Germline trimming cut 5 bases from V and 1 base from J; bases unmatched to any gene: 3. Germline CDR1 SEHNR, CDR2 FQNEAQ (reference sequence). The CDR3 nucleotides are TGTGCCAGCAGCCCGGGACAGGGCGCCAAAAACATTCAGTACTTC. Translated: CASSPGQGAKNIQYF.

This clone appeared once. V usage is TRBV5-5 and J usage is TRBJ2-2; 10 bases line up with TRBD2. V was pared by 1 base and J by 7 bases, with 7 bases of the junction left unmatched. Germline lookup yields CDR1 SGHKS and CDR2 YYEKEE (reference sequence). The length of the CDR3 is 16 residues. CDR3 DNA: TGTGCCAGCAGCTTGTTCGGACTAGCGGTGGACGGGGAGCTGTTTTTT. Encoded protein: CASSLFGLAVDGELFF.

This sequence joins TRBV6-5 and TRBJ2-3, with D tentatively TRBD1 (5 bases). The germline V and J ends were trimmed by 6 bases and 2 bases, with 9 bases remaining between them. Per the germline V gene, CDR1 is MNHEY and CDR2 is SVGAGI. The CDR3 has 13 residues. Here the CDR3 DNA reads TGTGCCAGCAGGACAGAGAACACAGATACGCAGTATTTT. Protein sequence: CASRTENTDTQYF.

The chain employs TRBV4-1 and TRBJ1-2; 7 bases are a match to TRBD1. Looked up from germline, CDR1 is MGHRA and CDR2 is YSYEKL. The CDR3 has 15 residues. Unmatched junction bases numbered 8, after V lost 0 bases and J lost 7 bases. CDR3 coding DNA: TGCGCCAGCAGCCAAGAGGTGACAGGGTGGGCTGGCTACACCTTC. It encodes CASSQEVTGWAGYTF.

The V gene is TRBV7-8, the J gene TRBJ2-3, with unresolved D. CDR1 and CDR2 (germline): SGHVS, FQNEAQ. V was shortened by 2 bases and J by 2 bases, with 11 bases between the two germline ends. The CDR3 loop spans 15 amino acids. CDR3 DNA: TGTGCCAGCAGCTTATCACGTCCTAACACAGATACGCAGTATTTT. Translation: CASSLSRPNTDTQYF.

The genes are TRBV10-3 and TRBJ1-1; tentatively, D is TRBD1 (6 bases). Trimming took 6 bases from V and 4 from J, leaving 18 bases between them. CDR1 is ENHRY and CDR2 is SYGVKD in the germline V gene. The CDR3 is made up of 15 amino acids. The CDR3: CAIRTGGPGSTEAFF. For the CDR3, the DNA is TGTGCCATCAGAACGGGGGGGCCGGGGAGCACTGAAGCTTTCTTT.

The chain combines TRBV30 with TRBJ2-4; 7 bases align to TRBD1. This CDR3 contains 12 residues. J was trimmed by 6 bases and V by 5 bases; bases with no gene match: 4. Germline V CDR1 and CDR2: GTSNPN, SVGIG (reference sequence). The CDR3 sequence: CAWGRQGNIQYF. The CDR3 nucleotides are TGTGCCTGGGGGAGACAGGGAAACATTCAGTACTTC.

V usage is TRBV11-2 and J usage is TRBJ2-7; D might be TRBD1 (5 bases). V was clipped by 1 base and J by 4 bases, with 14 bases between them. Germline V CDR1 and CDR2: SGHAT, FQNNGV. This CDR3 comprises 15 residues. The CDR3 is CASSLVSGGAYEQYF. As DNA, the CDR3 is TGTGCCAGCAGCTTAGTTTCGGGTGGGGCATACGAGCAGTACTTC.

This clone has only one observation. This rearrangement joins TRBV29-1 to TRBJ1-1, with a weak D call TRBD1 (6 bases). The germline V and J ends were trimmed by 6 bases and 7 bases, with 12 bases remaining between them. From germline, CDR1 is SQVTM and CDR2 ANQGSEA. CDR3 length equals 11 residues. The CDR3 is CSVVGQIEAFF. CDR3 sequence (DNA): TGCAGCGTAGTTGGACAGATTGAAGCTTTCTTT.

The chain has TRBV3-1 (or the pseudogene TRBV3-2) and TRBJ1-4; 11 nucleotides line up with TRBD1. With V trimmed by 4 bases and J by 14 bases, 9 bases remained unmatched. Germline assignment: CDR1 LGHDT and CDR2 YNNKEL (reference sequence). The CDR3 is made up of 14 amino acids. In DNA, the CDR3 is TGTGCCAGCAGCCCTTGGGACAGGGGGTCCGGCCTGTTTTTT. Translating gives CASSPWDRGSGLFF.

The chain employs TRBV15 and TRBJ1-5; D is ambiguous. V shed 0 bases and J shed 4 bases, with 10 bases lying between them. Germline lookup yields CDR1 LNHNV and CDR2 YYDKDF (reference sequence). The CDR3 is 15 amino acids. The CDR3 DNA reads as TGTGCCACCAGCAGAGATTTTATTCTTAATCAGCCCCAGCATTTT. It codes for CATSRDFILNQPQHF.